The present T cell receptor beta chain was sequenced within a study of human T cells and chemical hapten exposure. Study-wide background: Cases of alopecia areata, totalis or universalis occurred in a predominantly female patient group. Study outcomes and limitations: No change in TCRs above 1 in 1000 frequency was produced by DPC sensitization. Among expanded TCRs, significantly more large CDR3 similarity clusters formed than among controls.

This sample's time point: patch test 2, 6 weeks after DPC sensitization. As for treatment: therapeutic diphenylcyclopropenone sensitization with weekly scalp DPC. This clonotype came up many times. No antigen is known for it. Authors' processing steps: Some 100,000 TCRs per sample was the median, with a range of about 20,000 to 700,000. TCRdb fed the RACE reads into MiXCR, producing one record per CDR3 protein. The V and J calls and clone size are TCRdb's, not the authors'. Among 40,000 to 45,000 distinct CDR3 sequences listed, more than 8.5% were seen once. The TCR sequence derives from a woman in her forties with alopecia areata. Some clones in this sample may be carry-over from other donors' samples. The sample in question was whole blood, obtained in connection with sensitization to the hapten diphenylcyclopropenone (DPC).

CDR3 residues: CASSYRQGGGGNTIYF. The CDR3 DNA is TGTGCCAGCAGTTACCGACAGGGAGGAGGAGGAAACACCATATATTTT. V and J are TRBV6-6 and TRBJ1-3; 7 nucleotides match TRBD1. There are 16 residues in the CDR3. The V gene end was trimmed by 2 bases and the J gene end by 4 bases; junction bases not matched to a gene: 8. Germline CDR1 MNHNY, CDR2 SVGAGI (reference sequence).